The text below deals with one TCR beta chain. Antigen specificity is unknown. The source of the sample is a study of CD4 T cells in relation to SARS-CoV-2 and coronaviruses. Study-wide background: After approximately 10 days of antigen culture, PBMC TCR beta CDR3s were sequenced.

V lost 7 bases to trimming and J lost 5 bases; unmatched junction nucleotides: 9. The CDR3 length is 15 residues. Germline CDR1 reads MNHEY; CDR2 reads SVGAGI. Here immunoSEQ multiplex PCR was the method, and the copy in TCRdb shows in-frame clones only, minus some. Here the sample spans more than 20,000 clones, 76% being singletons. Unexposed donor CD4+ T cells date from about 2011-2018, before the COVID-19 pandemic. The cells were cultured for 10 days before CD4+ T cells were isolated. Unexposed-donor CD4+ T cells were probed with SARS-CoV-2 S/N and four cold-coronavirus spikes, cells permitting. Cultures held 2 million to 2.5 million PBMCs per well with roughly 10 IU/ml IL-2.

The chain couples TRBV6-5 to TRBJ2-7, with TRBD2 matching over 12 bases. This receptor was obtained from a human donor in good health. The sequencing sample was made of CD4+ T cells from PBMCs, cultured in vitro. The DNA for the CDR3 is TGTGCCAGCATCCCTAGCGGGAGGGCCCAGGACGAGCAGTACTTC. This codes for CASIPSGRAQDEQYF.